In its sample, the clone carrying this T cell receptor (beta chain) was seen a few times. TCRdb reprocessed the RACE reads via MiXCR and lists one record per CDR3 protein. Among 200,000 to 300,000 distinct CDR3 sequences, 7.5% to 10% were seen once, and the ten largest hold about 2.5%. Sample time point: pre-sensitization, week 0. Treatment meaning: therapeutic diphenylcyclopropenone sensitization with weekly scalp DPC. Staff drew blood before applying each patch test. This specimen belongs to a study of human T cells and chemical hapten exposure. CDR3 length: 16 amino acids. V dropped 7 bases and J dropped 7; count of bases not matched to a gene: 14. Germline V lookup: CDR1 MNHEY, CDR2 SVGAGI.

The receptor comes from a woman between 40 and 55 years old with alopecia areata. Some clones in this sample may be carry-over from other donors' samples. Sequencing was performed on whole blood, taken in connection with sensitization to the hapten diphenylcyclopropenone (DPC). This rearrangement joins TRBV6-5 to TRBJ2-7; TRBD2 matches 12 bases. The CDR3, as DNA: TGTGCCAGCACCCTTGGGCTAGCGGGAGGGCCGGGTGAGCAGTACTTC. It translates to CASTLGLAGGPGEQYF.